This T cell receptor (beta chain) is from a study of blood T cell repertoires in COVID-19. For the study at large: The samples span acute and convalescent COVID-19 from the United States, Italy and Spain. The analysed material was cDNA or gDNA that came from T cells, B-cell-depleted T cells, or PBMCs.

The CDR3 is 14 residues long. In germline, CDR1 is SGHTA, CDR2 FQGNSA. Trimming left V 2 bases short and J 2 bases short, with 9 bases between. In the study's own analysis: Quantification of nucleated cells was approximated via reference gene primer amplification. Assay: immunoSEQ multiplex PCR; the TCRdb copy retains only in-frame clones and omits some. V, J and clone size derive from that table, while D and trimming were established from the DNA sequence. Among 200,000 to 300,000 clones listed, approximately 80% were seen once. The rearrangement uses TRBV7-2 and TRBJ2-5; D is unclear. Sequencing used peripheral blood. This clonotype originated in a middle-aged man who had recovered from COVID-19. CDR3 region: CASSLISSQETQYF. The DNA of the CDR3 is TGTGCCAGCAGCTTAATTAGCAGTCAAGAGACCCAGTACTTC.